The sequence of this TCR beta chain was determined in a study of naive and memory T cell subsets (dated by TCRdb to about 2017). For the wider study: Sorted naive and memory T cell subsets from peripheral blood were analyzed in the study using a UMI-based, open-source pipeline for TCR alpha and beta sequencing. Complete agreement was observed between the functional CMV T cell responses and the IgG serology results. RNA was DNase-treated and reverse transcribed with TCR constant-region primers, mostly using SuperScript III.

Including the terminal cysteine and phenylalanine, the CDR3 comprises 13 residues. Of all the DNA, just the CDR3 is kept, 39 bases in frame from base 1. From the germline V gene (reference sequence), CDR1 is DFQATT and CDR2 is SNEGSKA. Relative to germline, V is 5 bases shorter and J is 7 bases shorter, with 18 bases between their ends. The library came from UMI-ligation and nested PCR. To cover both TRBC1 and TRBC2, the beta constant-region primer consisted of an equimolar mix of two oligonucleotides. Four rounds of PCR, combining the SP2 primer with nested alpha and beta constant-region primers, were used to amplify the ligated cDNA. A single-stranded oligonucleotide bearing the SP2 primer plus a 12-nucleotide UMI was ligated onto the 3' end of the cDNA by T4 RNA ligase 1. The ligation reaction was incubated at 16°C for about 18-24 hours. PCR2 was usually performed as a SYBR Green qPCR and halted at a preset threshold so that over-amplification would not occur. Apart from the first purification, every purification step used Agencourt AMPure XP magnetic beads. Libraries were quantified by Qubit and checked on a TapeStation, with a main peak expected near 650 bp. Pooled libraries were sequenced on an Illumina MiSeq with v2 2x251 paired-end kits, typically giving about 0.85-2 million reads per sample. Libraries were pooled at 4 nM per sample, and roughly 4.5-7.5% PhiX was added to improve cluster recognition. In the paper's pipeline: FASTQ reads processed by Demultiplexor were assigned V and J genes by Decombinator through tag matching that tolerated a single base-pair mismatch. By using UMIs, Collapsinator corrected both sequencing errors and the frequency errors caused by PCR heterogeneity. TCRs were translated and CDR3s were extracted from the conserved cysteine to the FGXG phenylalanine by CDR3Translator, with non-productive sequences being flagged. Gini, Shannon entropy and inverse Simpson indices were calculated on repertoires that had been subsampled to equal numbers of UMI-defined TCRs. Within the linear range, a power law was fitted to clonotype abundance distributions using maximum likelihood. For one naive CD8 sample, the pipeline and MIGEC produced similar UMI counts, unique TCR numbers and clonal distributions. Repertoires were searched for 7,000 to 7,500 CMV-associated CDR3 sequences compiled from VDJdb and a published dataset. TCRdb reprocessed the public reads (quality trimming at Q25 with fastp, clone calling with MiXCR) and kept in-frame beta chains. Rows matching on CDR3 protein sequence are summarized as one entry with the most common DNA and genes. The V and J calls follow TCRdb's processing rather than the paper's. This sample lists 20,000 to 25,000 distinct CDR3 sequences; roughly 8.2% were detected once. The top ten constitute about 20% of the sample.

In its sample, this clonotype was seen a few times. What this receptor recognizes is not known. Per-base quality was not reported, and no clone a single base away is much larger than it. The full study reports these points: In both CD4 and CD8 cells, the Gini index increased while Shannon and inverse Simpson diversity decreased from naive through CM, EM and EMRA. Single alpha or beta chain sequences, rather than paired alpha/beta receptors, were used to define clonotypes. RNA-based TCR counts may be affected by expression changes linked to T cell activation and differentiation. Once error correction was done, more than 85% of naive TCR sequences showed up just once, which made the naive abundance distributions much steeper than those of the memory subsets. The repertoire findings for the naive and memory subsets could not be validated against a ground truth because none was available. The abundance of TCRs followed a power law with an exponent that differed between naive and memory subsets yet stayed consistent across the three individuals.

From the second PCR step onward, the TCR alpha chain libraries and the TCR beta chain libraries were amplified separately. CMV status of each donor was established by measuring IFNgamma production from CD4+ T cells after fresh PBMCs were stimulated overnight with CMV viral lysate. CD4 T cells were positively selected using Miltenyi beads, after which CD8 T cells were positively selected from the CD4-negative fraction. Cells were stained for CD3, CD4, CD8, CD45RA, CD27 and a live/dead dye and were sorted on a BD Aria II into four subsets based on CD45RA and CD27. A few healthy volunteers provided blood, and each donor's sample was split into CD4 and CD8 T cells and then further divided into four differentiation subsets. About 0.11 L of peripheral blood was drawn per donor, and PBMC were isolated by Ficoll-Paque PLUS density-gradient centrifugation. Sorted cells were lysed in RLT buffer, and RNA was extracted with a Qiagen RNeasy kit and stored at -80°C.

The V and J genes are TRBV20-1 and TRBJ2-7; no D gene call is confident. The receptor comes from a human donor in good health. Source material: central memory CD8+ T cells from blood. The cell subset or site label here, explained by the study, means: central memory, CD45RA- CD27+. The DNA sequence is given as TGCAGTGCTCCGACTGGAAGTGGATTGGAGCAGTACTTC. Translated, this is CSAPTGSGLEQYF.